Below, 30 T cell receptor beta chains from the same sample are listed, as sequenced in a study of blood T cell repertoires in COVID-19. Here immunoSEQ multiplex PCR was the method, and the copy in TCRdb shows in-frame clones only, minus some. The repertoire holds over 100,000 clones, with approximately 78% as singletons. Sequencing input: peripheral blood. These receptors were collected from a man in his 70s with acute or convalescent COVID-19.

This sequence joins TRBV18 and TRBJ2-7; TRBD1 matches at 7 bases. V shed 5 bases, J shed 3 bases, and the junction held 7 bases outside the gene matches. The CDR3 has 14 residues. Germline V gene sequence: CDR1 KGHSH, CDR2 LQKENI. CDR3 coding DNA: TGTGCCAGCTCAAGAACGGGACAGTACTACGAGCAGTACTTC. It translates to CASSRTGQYYEQYF.

This clone was seen a single time. V gene TRBV20-1 combines with J gene TRBJ1-6; no clear D. Germline CDR1 reads DFQATT; CDR2 reads SNEGSKA (reference sequence). Trimming left V 0 bases short and J 10 bases short, with 4 bases between. This CDR3 comprises 11 residues. The CDR3, as DNA: TGCAGTGCTAGAGAGGGCTCACCCCTCCACTTT. It encodes CSAREGSPLHF.

The V and J genes are TRBV25-1 and TRBJ1-6, with 8 nucleotides matching TRBD1. With V trimmed by 4 bases and J by 6 bases, 5 bases remained unmatched. CDR3 size: 15 residues. Per germline, CDR1 MGHDK and CDR2 SYGVNS. This CDR3 reads CASSVGDRGNSPLHF. In DNA form, the CDR3 reads TGTGCCAGCAGTGTAGGAGACAGGGGTAATTCACCCCTCCACTTT. The whole variable domain, remainder taken from reference TRBV25-1 and TRBJ1-6, is EADIYQTPRYLVIGTGKKITLECSQTMGHDKMYWYQQDPGMELHLIHYSYGVNSTEKGDLSSESTVSRIRTEHFPLTLESARPSHTSQYLCASSVGDRGNSPLHFGNGTRLTVT.

V is TRBV19 and J is TRBJ2-7; 7 bases align to TRBD1. The junction had 5 bases not matched to a gene; V was cut back by 9 bases and J by 3 bases. CDR1 and CDR2 (germline): LNHDA, SQIVND (reference sequence). The CDR3 runs to 12 residues. The chain's CDR3 is CASGRDSYEQYF. Written as DNA, the CDR3 is TGTGCCAGCGGCCGGGACAGCTACGAGCAGTACTTC.

The chain carries TRBV29-1 and TRBJ2-1; TRBD2 matches at 9 bases. Germline V gives CDR1 SQVTM, CDR2 ANQGSEA. CDR3 length equals 15 residues. Trimming cost V 7 bases and J 4 bases; bases outside gene matches: 11. The CDR3 protein is CSARGGAGGYNEQFF. The CDR3 DNA follows: TGCAGCGCCAGGGGTGGAGCGGGGGGTTACAATGAGCAGTTCTTC.

The chain is built from TRBV10-3 and TRBJ2-1; 11 bases agree with TRBD1. Germline assignment: CDR1 ENHRY and CDR2 SYGVKD. The CDR3 contains 17 residues. The V segment lost 7 bases and the J segment 0 bases; nucleotides outside the gene matches: 8. This CDR3 reads CAIMGQGEYNSYNEQFF. The CDR3 DNA is TGTGCCATCATGGGACAGGGGGAATACAACTCCTACAATGAGCAGTTCTTC.

The chain is built from TRBV30 and TRBJ2-3, with 8 bases identical to TRBD2. Trimming cost V 4 bases and J 4 bases; bases outside gene matches: 10. Looked up from germline, CDR1 is GTSNPN and CDR2 is SVGIG (reference sequence). This CDR3 comprises 15 residues. The chain's CDR3 is CAWNSKAGVADTQYF. DNA for the CDR3: TGTGCCTGGAACTCAAAAGCGGGAGTGGCAGATACGCAGTATTTT.

V and J are TRBV14 and TRBJ2-3; 9 nucleotides line up with TRBD1. V dropped 4 bases and J dropped 5; count of bases not matched to a gene: 4. The CDR3 sequence is 14 residues long. Per germline, CDR1 SGHDN and CDR2 FVKESK. The CDR3 sequence is CASSRDRAQDTQYF. Written as DNA, the CDR3 is TGTGCCAGCAGCCGGGACAGGGCGCAAGATACGCAGTATTTT.

V usage is TRBV28 and J usage is TRBJ1-5, with a possible D match to TRBD1 (5 bases). V was clipped by 8 bases and J by 0 bases, with 11 bases between them. Per the germline V gene, CDR1 is MDHEN and CDR2 is SYDVKM. This CDR3 contains 14 residues. DNA of the CDR3: TGTGCCAGCTTGGGGCTATATAGCAATCAGCCCCAGCATTTT. Protein: CASLGLYSNQPQHF. Complete variable domain (other parts from reference TRBV28 and TRBJ1-5): DVKVTQSSRYLVKRTGEKVFLECVQDMDHENMFWYRQDPGLGLRLIYFSYDVKMKEKGDIPEGYSVSREKKERFSLILESASTNQTSMYLCASLGLYSNQPQHFGDGTRLSIL.

The J gene is TRBJ2-1, the V gene TRBV7-8, with D tentatively TRBD2 (5 bases). In germline, CDR1 is SGHVS, CDR2 FQNEAQ. V gave up 2 bases and J gave up 0 bases, with 8 bases separating them. The CDR3 loop spans 15 amino acids. CDR3: CASSLQDFSYNEQFF. CDR3 sequence (DNA): TGTGCCAGCAGCTTACAGGACTTCTCCTACAATGAGCAGTTCTTC.

The chain joins TRBV10-1 to TRBJ1-1; D is unclear. With 2 bases removed from V and 4 bases from J, the gap between germline ends came to 11 bases. This CDR3 region has 14 residues. The V gene's germline CDR1 is WNHNN and CDR2 SYGVQD (reference sequence). The CDR3: CASSENSRSTEAFF. CDR3 nucleotide sequence: TGCGCCAGCAGTGAGAACTCCCGGAGCACTGAAGCTTTCTTT.

V is TRBV9 and J is TRBJ1-6, with D possibly matching TRBD1 (5 bases). The ends were cut back, 0 bases at V and 7 bases at J, with 11 bases in the middle. CDR3 length: 15 amino acids. Germline assignment: CDR1 SGDLS and CDR2 YYNGEE. The DNA of the CDR3 is TGTGCCAGCAGCGTAGATAACAGGCTAAATTCACCCCTCCACTTT. Translation gives CASSVDNRLNSPLHF.

For this clone: The same CDR3 arises from other DNA sequences in this sample as well. The genes are TRBV28 and TRBJ1-2, with D hard to call. The V gene lost 3 bases and the J gene lost 4 bases, with 3 bases spanning the gap. The CDR3 is 11 residues long. The germline gives CDR1 MDHEN, CDR2 SYDVKM. CDR3 loop: CASSLSYGYTF. CDR3 nucleotide sequence: TGTGCCAGCAGTTTGAGCTATGGCTACACCTTC.

This clone was counted between two and nine times. The gene calls are TRBV5-1 and TRBJ2-7; D is perhaps TRBD1 (5 bases). Per germline, CDR1 SGHRS and CDR2 YFSETQ. The CDR3 has 13 residues. V was pared by 3 bases and J by 3 bases, with 10 bases between. DNA for the CDR3: TGCGCCAGCAGCTCGGACAATCTCTACGAGCAGTACTTC. Translation: CASSSDNLYEQYF.

The V call is TRBV19, the J call TRBJ1-2, with a tentative D call TRBD1 (5 bases). This CDR3 spans 13 amino acids. The germline CDR1 and CDR2 sequences are LNHDA and SQIVND (reference sequence). The germline V and J ends were trimmed by 3 bases and 2 bases, with 7 bases remaining between them. The CDR3 protein is CASSIGGNYGYTF. The DNA for the CDR3 is TGTGCCAGTAGTATCGGGGGGAACTATGGCTACACCTTC.

This rearrangement joins TRBV7-8 to TRBJ2-1, with D possibly TRBD1 on 5 matching bases. The V gene lost 5 bases and the J gene lost 9 bases, with 8 bases spanning the gap. The CDR3 consists of 11 residues. The V gene's germline CDR1 is SGHVS and CDR2 FQNEAQ. The CDR3 loop is CASSIQGEQFF. The CDR3 DNA is TGTGCCAGCAGCATCCAGGGTGAGCAGTTCTTC. The variable domain in full, with the rest retrieved from reference TRBV7-8 and TRBJ2-1, is GAGVSQSPRYKVAKRGQDVALRCDPISGHVSLFWYQQALGQGPEFLTYFQNEAQLDKSGLPSDRFFAERPEGSVSTLKIQRTQQEDSAVYLCASSIQGEQFFGPGTRLTVL.

The chain combines TRBV5-4 with TRBJ2-2, with 9 positions matching TRBD1. Germline V gives CDR1 SGHNT, CDR2 YYREEE (reference sequence). The trim removed 5 bases at V and 8 bases at J, leaving 4 bases unmatched. This CDR3 comprises 13 residues. The CDR3 DNA sequence: TGTGCCAGCAGGCGGGACAGGGTGGGGGAGCTGTTTTTT. Protein product: CASRRDRVGELFF.

CDR3 amino acids: CASSVAGRGESDTQYF. For the CDR3, the DNA is TGTGCCAGCAGCGTAGCAGGGCGGGGGGAATCGGATACGCAGTATTTT. The chain is built from TRBV9 and TRBJ2-3, with 8 nucleotides matching TRBD2. This CDR3 is 16 amino acids long. In germline, CDR1 is SGDLS, CDR2 YYNGEE. Trimming removed 0 bases from V and 6 bases from J; junction bases left unmatched: 9.

The V call is TRBV30, the J call TRBJ1-1, with 8 positions matching TRBD1. Germline V CDR1 and CDR2: GTSNPN, SVGIG (reference sequence). The trim removed 6 bases at V and 7 bases at J, leaving 13 bases unmatched. There are 14 residues in the CDR3. CDR3 amino acids: CACKTRTGSIEAFF. CDR3 bases: TGTGCCTGCAAGACGAGGACAGGGAGTATTGAAGCTTTCTTT.

The chain couples TRBV5-1 to TRBJ1-3; TRBD1 matches 8 bases. J gave up 4 bases and V 3 bases, and 6 bases lay outside the gene matches. Per germline, CDR1 SGHRS and CDR2 YFSETQ. The CDR3 covers 15 residues. This CDR3 reads CASSSGTGAGNTIYF. The DNA of the CDR3 is TGCGCCAGCAGCTCCGGGACAGGAGCAGGAAACACCATATATTTT. Full variable domain (outside the CDR3, taken from reference TRBV5-1 and TRBJ1-3): KAGVTQTPRYLIKTRGQQVTLSCSPISGHRSVSWYQQTPGQGLQFLFEYFSETQRNKGNFPGRFSGRQFSNSRSEMNVSTLELGDSALYLCASSSGTGAGNTIYFGEGSWLTVV.

This rearrangement joins TRBV5-1 to TRBJ2-7; 10 nucleotides agree with TRBD1. Looked up from germline, CDR1 is SGHRS and CDR2 is YFSETQ. Trimming took 4 bases from V and 6 from J; bases not matched to a gene: 1. CDR3 length equals 12 residues. CDR3 region: CASSRDRGEQYF. CDR3 in DNA: TGCGCCAGCAGCCGGGACAGGGGCGAGCAGTACTTC.

The V and J genes are TRBV2 and TRBJ2-3, with a possible D match to TRBD1 (7 bases). Germline V gene lookup returns CDR1 SNHLY and CDR2 FYNNEI. Trimming cost V 6 bases and J 4 bases, with 17 bases left between them. The CDR3 extends over 15 amino acids. The CDR3 sequence is CASRGGTGAADTQYF. The CDR3 DNA is TGTGCCAGCAGGGGGGGCACAGGGGCCGCAGATACGCAGTATTTT.

This chain connects TRBV6-5 to TRBJ2-7, with TRBD2 identical over 10 bases. The CDR3 loop spans 14 amino acids. Trimming cost V 6 bases and J 3 bases; bases outside gene matches: 5. In germline, CDR1 is MNHEY, CDR2 SVGAGI. The CDR3 nucleotides are TGTGCCAGCAGCGTACTAGCGGGAATCTACGAGCAGTACTTC. Its translation is CASSVLAGIYEQYF.

The chain recombines TRBV3-1 (or the pseudogene TRBV3-2) with TRBJ1-6; 7 bases agree with TRBD1. Trimming removed 2 bases from V and 10 bases from J; junction bases left unmatched: 5. The CDR3 loop spans 14 amino acids. Germline values: CDR1 LGHDT, CDR2 YNNKEL (reference sequence). Written as DNA, the CDR3 is TGTGCCAGCAGCCAATACCAGGGGGGATCACCCCTCCACTTT. Residues: CASSQYQGGSPLHF.

This chain joins TRBV5-1 and TRBJ1-2, with TRBD1 identical over 10 bases. V was clipped by 3 bases and J by 7 bases; unmatched bases: 6. The germline CDR1 and CDR2 sequences are SGHRS and YFSETQ. CDR3 length: 14 amino acids. The CDR3 protein is CASSSGTGAVGYTF. Here the CDR3 DNA reads TGCGCCAGCAGCTCTGGGACAGGGGCGGTTGGCTACACCTTC.

The table lists this clone with a count of one. The CDR3 DNA is TGTGCCAGCAGCTCCCGACAGGGTGGAGCCCAGAACACTGAAGCTTTCTTT. It encodes CASSSRQGGAQNTEAFF. The chain is built from TRBV5-4 and TRBJ1-1, with TRBD1 matching over 7 bases. This CDR3 region has 17 residues. The V gene end was trimmed by 3 bases and the J gene end by 1 base; junction bases not matched to a gene: 12. In germline, CDR1 is SGHNT, CDR2 YYREEE (reference sequence).

The J gene is TRBJ1-1, the V gene TRBV30; possible D gene TRBD1, 5 bases. Trimming took off 7 bases at V and 1 base at J, with 13 bases between the two ends. The CDR3 spans 13 residues. CDR1 and CDR2 (germline): GTSNPN, SVGIG (reference sequence). The CDR3 is CASPGQTNTEAFF. CDR3 DNA sequence: TGTGCCTCCCCAGGACAAACGAACACTGAAGCTTTCTTT. Based on the CDR3 plus reference TRBV30 and TRBJ1-1, the full variable domain is SQTIHQWPATLVQPVGSPLSLECTVEGTSNPNLYWYRQAAGRGLQLLFYSVGIGQISSEVPQNLSASRPQDRQFILSSKKLLLSDSGFYLCASPGQTNTEAFFGQGTRLTVV.

This clone has just a few counts. The J gene is TRBJ2-5, the V gene TRBV28; D perhaps matches TRBD1 (7 bases). The V end lost 6 bases, the J end lost 5 bases, and 10 bases lay between the germline ends. Germline assignment: CDR1 MDHEN and CDR2 SYDVKM. This CDR3 has 12 amino acids. The CDR3 protein is CASRSGGETQYF. The CDR3 DNA reads as TGTGCCAGCAGGTCAGGGGGGGAGACCCAGTACTTC.

J is TRBJ2-6 and V is TRBV7-8; TRBD2 agrees at 7 bases. V shed 3 bases and J 4 bases; nucleotides not matched to a gene: 3. The germline gives CDR1 SGHVS, CDR2 FQNEAQ. The CDR3 has 15 amino acids. CDR3 DNA sequence: TGTGCCAGCAGCTTCGGGGGGAAAGGGGCCAACGTCCTGACTTTC. Translation gives CASSFGGKGANVLTF.

The chain combines TRBV27 with TRBJ1-4; 8 bases are a match to TRBD1. Germline CDR1 is MNHEY and CDR2 is SMNVEV (reference sequence). V lost 4 bases, J lost 8 bases, and 12 bases stayed unmatched. The CDR3 is made up of 16 amino acids. CDR3 in amino acids: CASSSLTGVNGEKLFF. DNA for the CDR3: TGTGCCAGCAGTTCACTGACAGGGGTGAATGGGGAAAAACTGTTTTTT.